One sample yielded the 5 T cell receptor beta chains listed below, sequenced in a study. TCRdb independently ran MiXCR on the 5' RACE reads; one entry per CDR3 protein. In the table there are 62,000 or so distinct CDR3 sequences, approximately 26% of which are singletons. Tregs were sorted as CD4+CD25+CD127-/low cells. Sequencing was performed on tumor-infiltrating Tregs sorted from the breast tumor. The receptors derive from a female donor with breast cancer.

This clonotype occurred a few times. CDR3 nucleotide sequence: TGTGCCAGCAGCCAAGATTTTAGGGAGACCCAGTACTTC. Translating it yields CASSQDFRETQYF. The chain joins TRBV4-2 to TRBJ2-5; D is ambiguous. Trimming took off 0 bases at V and 5 bases at J, with 7 bases between the two ends. Germline CDR1 and CDR2: LGHNA and YNFKEQ. The CDR3 has 13 amino acids.

DNA of the CDR3: TGTGCCAGCTCACCCACCGGACAGGGGCACAACGTCCTGACTTTC. Its translation is CASSPTGQGHNVLTF. The chain couples TRBV18 to TRBJ2-6, with 9 bases matching TRBD1. Trimming took 3 bases from V and 9 from J; bases not matched to a gene: 6. Germline-derived CDR1 and CDR2 are KGHSH and LQKENI. This CDR3 contains 15 residues.

This clonotype was seen at least ten times. The chain recombines TRBV7-2 with TRBJ2-7; D is unclear. The germline V gene has CDR1 SGHTA and CDR2 FQGNSA. V was shortened by 1 base and J by 3 bases, with 7 bases between the two germline ends. This CDR3 contains 13 residues. CDR3 DNA sequence: TGTGCCAGCAGCTTAGGGCTACGCTACGAGCAGTACTTC. Translated, it gives CASSLGLRYEQYF.

The chain recombines TRBV12-3 or TRBV12-4 with TRBJ2-7; D is unresolved. The CDR3 loop spans 16 amino acids. V dropped 6 bases and J dropped 7 bases, with 25 bases sitting between them. The CDR3 region is CASSPRVTAVDQEQYF. The CDR3 DNA follows: TGTGCCAGCAGCCCTCGGGTCACAGCCGTAGACCAGGAGCAGTACTTC.

The chain recombines TRBV29-1 with TRBJ2-3, with 8 nucleotides matching TRBD2. The CDR3 runs 15 residues. V shed 8 bases and J 4 bases; nucleotides not matched to a gene: 14. CDR1 is SQVTM, CDR2 ANQGSEA, per germline. CDR3 residues: CSSGFSGGTADTQYF. The CDR3, as DNA: TGCAGCTCGGGTTTTTCGGGGGGGACCGCAGATACGCAGTATTTT.